One TCR beta chain is described in this entry. As yet, its antigen is unknown. V lost 6 bases, J lost 3 bases, and 10 bases stayed unmatched. The V gene's germline CDR1 is LGHDT and CDR2 YNNKEL (reference sequence). This CDR3 region has 15 residues. The method was immunoSEQ multiplex PCR; TCRdb's version includes in-frame clones alone and lacks a portion of them. Here the sample spans almost 50,000 clones, roughly 84% being singletons. The entry originates in a study of T cell responses to AZD1222 COVID-19 vaccine. Study-wide findings and caveats: The peak T cell response came first, and repertoires were sampled only after it. Females made up more of the donors, who were largely white British, and clonal diversity may have come out too low.

The chain carries TRBV3-1 (or the pseudogene TRBV3-2) and TRBJ1-1; TRBD1 aligns across 7 bases. The specimen comprised peripheral blood, sampled on day 0 of MenACWY control vaccination. The TCR was taken from an adult in good health. The CDR3 bases are TGTGCCAGCAGACCCACAGGGGCCGGTGACACTGAAGCTTTCTTT. It translates to CASRPTGAGDTEAFF.